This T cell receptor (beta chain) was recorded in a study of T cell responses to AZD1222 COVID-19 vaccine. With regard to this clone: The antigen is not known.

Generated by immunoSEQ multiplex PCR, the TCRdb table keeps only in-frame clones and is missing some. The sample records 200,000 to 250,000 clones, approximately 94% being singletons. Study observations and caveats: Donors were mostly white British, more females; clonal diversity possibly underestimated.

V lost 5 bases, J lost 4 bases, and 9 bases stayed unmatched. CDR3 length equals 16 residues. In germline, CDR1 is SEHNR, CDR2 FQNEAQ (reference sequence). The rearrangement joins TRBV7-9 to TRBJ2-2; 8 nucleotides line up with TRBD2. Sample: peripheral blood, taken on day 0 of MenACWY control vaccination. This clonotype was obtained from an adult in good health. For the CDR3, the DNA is TGTGCCAGCAGCCATGCCCAGCGGGGGCCCACCGGGGAGCTGTTTTTT. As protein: CASSHAQRGPTGELFF.